This T cell receptor (beta chain) was sequenced in a study of CD8 T cells in Susac syndrome. Study-wide findings and caveats: The study's TCR sequencing and HLA analysis drew on a certain number of individuals. That number was acknowledged as relatively small.

Unmatched junction bases numbered 7, after V lost 8 bases and J lost 1 base. Germline-derived CDR1 and CDR2 are SQVTM and ANQGSEA. The CDR3 runs 13 residues. Comments on this clonotype: The antigen is undetermined.

The authors reverse transcribed roughly 0.5 to 1 ug RNA with random hexamers. Amplification of the TCR beta CDR3 was carried out by immunoSEQ multiplex PCR, which spanned a total of 54 Vbeta and 13 Jbeta segments. Each CDR3 protein is one row after TCRdb ran MiXCR on the immunoSEQ multiplex PCR reads. The sample includes roughly 130,000 distinct CDR3 sequences, roughly 94% of them seen just once. The sample was CD4+ T cells from PBMCs. The receptor comes from a human donor with multiple sclerosis. The chain employs TRBV29-1 and TRBJ1-1; 7 bases are shared with TRBD1. CDR3 sequence (DNA): TGCAGCCCGACAGGGAGACAGAACACTGAAGCTTTCTTT. This codes for CSPTGRQNTEAFF.